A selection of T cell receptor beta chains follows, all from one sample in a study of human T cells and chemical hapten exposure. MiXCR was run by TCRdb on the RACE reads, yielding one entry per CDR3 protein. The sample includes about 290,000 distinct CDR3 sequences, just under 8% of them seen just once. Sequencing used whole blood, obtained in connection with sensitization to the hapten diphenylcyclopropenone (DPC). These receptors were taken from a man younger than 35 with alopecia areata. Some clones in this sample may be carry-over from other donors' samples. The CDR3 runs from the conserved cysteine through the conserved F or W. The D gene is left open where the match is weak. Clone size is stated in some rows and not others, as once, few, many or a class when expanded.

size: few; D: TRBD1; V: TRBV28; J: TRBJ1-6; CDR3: CASTFSGTGGPPLHF; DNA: TGTGCCAGCACTTTCTCTGGGACAGGGGGCCCACCCCTCCACTTT
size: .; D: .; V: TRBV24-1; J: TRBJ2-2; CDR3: CATSEVSNTGELFF; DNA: TGTGCCACCAGTGAAGTATCGAACACCGGGGAGCTGTTTTTT
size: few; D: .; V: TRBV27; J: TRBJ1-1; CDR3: CASSPGPRGLPTEAFF; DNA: TGTGCCAGCAGTCCGGGACCCAGGGGTCTCCCTACTGAAGCTTTCTTT
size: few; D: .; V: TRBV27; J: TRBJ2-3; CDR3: CASSVTAPTDTQYF; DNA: TGTGCCAGCAGCGTGACAGCCCCTACAGATACGCAGTATTTT
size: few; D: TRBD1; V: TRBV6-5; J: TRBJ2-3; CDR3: CASGTAAEDTQYF; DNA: TGTGCCAGCGGGACAGCCGCTGAAGATACGCAGTATTTT
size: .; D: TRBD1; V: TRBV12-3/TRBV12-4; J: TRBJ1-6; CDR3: CASSPGQVNSPLHF; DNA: TGTGCCAGCAGTCCGGGACAGGTTAATTCACCCCTCCACTTT
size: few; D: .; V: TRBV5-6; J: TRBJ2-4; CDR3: CASSPRRGSKNIQYF; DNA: TGTGCCAGCAGTCCCCGTCGGGGGTCCAAAAACATTCAGTACTTC
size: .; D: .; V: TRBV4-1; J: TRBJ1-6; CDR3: CASSGAPSVGSYNSPLHF; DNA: TGCGCCAGCTCCGGGGCTCCCTCAGTTGGCTCCTATAATTCACCCCTCCACTTT
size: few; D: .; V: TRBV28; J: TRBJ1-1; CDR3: CASSSFSGSTEAFF; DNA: TGTGCCAGCAGTTCCTTTTCAGGGAGCACTGAAGCTTTCTTT
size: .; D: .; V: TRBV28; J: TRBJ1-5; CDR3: CASSSGGVQPQHF; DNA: TGTGCCAGCAGTTCAGGAGGGGTTCAGCCCCAGCATTTT
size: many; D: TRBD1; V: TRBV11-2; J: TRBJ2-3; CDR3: CASSPHGGQGMDTQYF; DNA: TGTGCCAGCAGCCCCCATGGGGGACAGGGGATGGATACGCAGTATTTT
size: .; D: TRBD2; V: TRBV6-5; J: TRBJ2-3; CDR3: CASSPGSLAGVDTQYF; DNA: TGTGCCAGCAGCCCAGGCTCCCTAGCGGGGGTAGATACGCAGTATTTT